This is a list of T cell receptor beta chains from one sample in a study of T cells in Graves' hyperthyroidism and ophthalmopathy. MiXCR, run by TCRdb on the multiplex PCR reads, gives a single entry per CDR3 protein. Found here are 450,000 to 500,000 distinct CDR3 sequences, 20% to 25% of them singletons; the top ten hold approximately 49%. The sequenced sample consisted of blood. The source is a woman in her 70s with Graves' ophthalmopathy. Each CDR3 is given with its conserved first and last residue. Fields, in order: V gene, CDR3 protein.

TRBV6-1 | CASSTGGPGELFF
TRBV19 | CASSGQAAGPQHF
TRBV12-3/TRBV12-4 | CASNLKYNSPLHF
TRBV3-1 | CASSRIFLSEQFF
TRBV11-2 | CASSLEVSEQYF
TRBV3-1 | CASSQGTGPQGTQYF
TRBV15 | CATSRQGSSGNTIYF
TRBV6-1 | CASTPAGTDTQYF
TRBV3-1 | CASSQGGRVSATPLHF
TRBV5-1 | CASSPGVSGSSEQFF
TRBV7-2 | CASSLGGVREKETQYF
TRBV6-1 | CASSQGILSGANVLTF
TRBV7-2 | CASSLVRGDGYTF
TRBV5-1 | CASSLLGLAGGTGSTQYF
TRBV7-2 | CASSPRDRRREQYF
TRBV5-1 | CASSLDLVRATETQYF
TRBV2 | CASSLLAESGEQFF
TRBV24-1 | CATSDPGRGPQETQYF